The sequence of this TCR beta chain was determined in a study of blood T cell repertoires in COVID-19. This clone was picked up a small number of times. Profiled with immunoSEQ multiplex PCR; TCRdb holds only in-frame clones, not every one. The profile shows over 95,000 clones, over 70% of them singletons. This receptor was identified in a man in his fifties or sixties with acute or convalescent COVID-19. Sequencing was carried out using peripheral blood.

DNA of the CDR3: TGTGCCAGCAGCTTGGTGGGGGGAAGAAGCTCTGGAAACACCATATATTTT. This codes for CASSLVGGRSSGNTIYF. This chain links TRBV5-6 with TRBJ1-3, with D tentatively TRBD1 (5 bases). The CDR3 has 17 amino acids. The germline gives CDR1 SGHDT, CDR2 YYEEEE. V gave up 0 bases and J gave up 0 bases, with 13 bases separating them.